These 17 T cell receptor beta chains share one sample of origin, sequenced in a study of T cell repertoires in cytomegalovirus infection. From the reads, TCRdb called clonotypes with MiXCR, one entry per CDR3 protein. The table includes around 450,000 distinct CDR3 sequences, approximately 10% detected once. Sequencing was done on a sample of PBMCs. The source is a human donor in good health (CMV status not recorded). Some clones in this sample may be carry-over from other donors' samples.

This clonotype has at least ten counts. CDR3 protein: CASRSGAEAFF. The CDR3 DNA follows: TGTGCCAGCCGCTCGGGGGCTGAAGCTTTCTTT. This chain connects TRBV3-1 to TRBJ1-1; weak D call: TRBD1 (5 bases). This CDR3 region has 11 residues. The germline V gene has CDR1 LGHDT and CDR2 YNNKEL (reference sequence). Trimming took 8 bases from V and 6 from J, leaving 10 bases between them.

This sequence joins TRBV20-1 and TRBJ2-4, with a weak D call TRBD2 (5 bases). CDR1 and CDR2 (germline): DFQATT, SNEGSKA (reference sequence). This CDR3 spans 13 amino acids. The germline V and J ends were trimmed by 6 bases and 0 bases, with 9 bases remaining between them. CDR3 nucleotide sequence: TGCAGTGCCTACCGGGAAGCCAAAAACATTCAGTACTTC. It translates to CSAYREAKNIQYF.

This clonotype was detected only once. A read error may explain this, as a much larger clone is one base away. The chain has TRBV24-1 and TRBJ2-3, with 9 positions matching TRBD2. The junction had 10 bases not matched to a gene; V was cut back by 7 bases and J by 3 bases. The CDR3 spans 16 residues. CDR1 and CDR2 (germline): KGHDR, SFDVKD. CDR3 coding DNA: TGTGCCACCAGAGATCCCTCAGCGGGGGGAACAGATACGCAGTATTTT. This translates into CATRDPSAGGTDTQYF.

This clonotype was counted at least ten times. The V call is TRBV14, the J call TRBJ2-7, with no clear D. CDR3 size: 14 residues. Trimming left V 5 bases short and J 3 bases short, with 14 bases between. Germline V lookup: CDR1 SGHDN, CDR2 FVKESK. The DNA for the CDR3 is TGTGCCAGCAGCTATGTGCAAGCCGGCTACGAGCAGTACTTC. It is translated as CASSYVQAGYEQYF.

There are many counts of this clonotype. The gene calls are TRBV7-6 and TRBJ2-7, with D perhaps TRBD2 (6 bases). The CDR3 spans 21 residues. The ends were cut back, 4 bases at V and 2 bases at J, with 33 bases in the middle. From germline, CDR1 is SGHVS and CDR2 FNYEAQ. The CDR3 is CASSWHSDYQLVMPQTYEQYF. CDR3 sequence (DNA): TGTGCCAGCAGCTGGCATTCGGACTACCAACTAGTTATGCCTCAAACCTACGAGCAGTACTTC.

The V call is TRBV20-1, the J call TRBJ2-1, with D uncertain. V gave up 0 bases and J gave up 15 bases, with 3 bases separating them. The CDR3 is 8 amino acids. CDR1 is DFQATT, CDR2 SNEGSKA, per germline (reference sequence). CDR3 loop: CSARDRFF. The CDR3 DNA reads as TGCAGTGCTAGAGATAGGTTCTTC.

This clonotype was recorded at least ten times. The J gene is TRBJ2-2, the V gene TRBV7-6; D is possibly TRBD2 (5 bases). CDR3 length equals 14 residues. Germline loops: CDR1 SGHVS, CDR2 FNYEAQ. The germline V and J ends were trimmed by 4 bases and 2 bases, with 8 bases remaining between them. The CDR3 region is CASSSRGNTGELFF. CDR3 coding DNA: TGTGCCAGCAGCTCCCGGGGAAACACCGGGGAGCTGTTTTTT.

This clonotype appeared many times. The V call is TRBV7-8, the J call TRBJ1-5; D gene ambiguous. Germline V gene lookup returns CDR1 SGHVS and CDR2 FQNEAQ. This CDR3 has 16 amino acids. V was trimmed by 2 bases and J by 0 bases, leaving 11 bases between them. This CDR3 reads CASSLLAGYSNQPQHF. CDR3 nucleotides: TGTGCCAGCAGCTTATTGGCAGGATATAGCAATCAGCCCCAGCATTTT.

This clonotype has only a few counts. The chain is built from TRBV2 and TRBJ1-2; D unresolved. The V end lost 3 bases, the J end lost 7 bases, and 9 bases lay between the germline ends. Germline V gives CDR1 SNHLY, CDR2 FYNNEI. This CDR3 region has 12 residues. The CDR3 is CASSDRSGGYTF. CDR3 sequence (DNA): TGTGCCAGCAGTGATCGGTCAGGTGGCTACACCTTC.

This clonotype was found a few times. This chain uses TRBV2 with TRBJ1-1, with D hard to call. Trimming removed 4 bases from V and 4 bases from J, with 4 bases in between. The CDR3 is 11 residues long. Germline V gene lookup returns CDR1 SNHLY and CDR2 FYNNEI. The DNA of the CDR3 is TGTGCCAGCAGTGTGGTCACTGAAGCTTTCTTT. Translating gives CASSVVTEAFF.

This clonotype came up a few times. V and J are TRBV27 and TRBJ2-5; D is undetermined. The CDR3 covers 12 residues. Germline CDR1 and CDR2: MNHEY and SMNVEV (reference sequence). Trimming took 6 bases from V and 5 from J, leaving 10 bases between them. CDR3 in DNA: TGTGCCAGCAGCCGAATCGGGGAGACCCAGTACTTC. Protein product: CASSRIGETQYF.

Regarding this clonotype: A much bigger clone sits one base away, suggesting this may be a read error. V and J are TRBV19 and TRBJ2-1; TRBD1 agrees at 9 bases. The CDR3 has 15 residues. From germline, CDR1 is LNHDA and CDR2 SQIVND (reference sequence). CDR3 sequence reads: CPSSHRDRAYNEQFF. In nucleotides, the CDR3 is TGTCCCAGTAGTCACCGGGACAGGGCCTACAATGAGCAGTTCTTC.

This clonotype was seen a few times. This chain uses TRBV30 with TRBJ1-2, with D perhaps matching TRBD1 (5 bases). Trimming took 5 bases from V and 4 from J, leaving 20 bases between them. Germline values: CDR1 GTSNPN, CDR2 SVGIG (reference sequence). This CDR3 has 15 amino acids. The CDR3 sequence: CAWRNPGPPSYGYTF. Here the CDR3 DNA reads TGTGCCTGGCGAAATCCAGGGCCCCCATCCTATGGCTACACCTTC.

This clonotype was seen at least ten times. The J gene is TRBJ1-2, the V gene TRBV2; no definite D call. From germline, CDR1 is SNHLY and CDR2 FYNNEI. Between the trimmed V and J ends, which lost 11 bases and 2 bases, there was a span of 15 bases. This CDR3 is 13 amino acids long. CDR3 nucleotide sequence: TGTGCCTCGACTTCGGCGGGAAACTATGGCTACACCTTC. It translates to CASTSAGNYGYTF.

V and J are TRBV5-1 and TRBJ2-1, with TRBD2 matching over 8 bases. Losses at the gene ends were 4 bases for V and 4 bases for J; bases not matched to a gene: 10. CDR3 length: 16 amino acids. CDR1 is SGHRS, CDR2 YFSETQ, per germline. CDR3 in DNA: TGCGCCAGCAGCCCGGACGCGGGAGGCACGTACAATGAGCAGTTCTTC. Translation gives CASSPDAGGTYNEQFF.

A single count supports this clonotype. This could be a read error, since a much larger clone is one nucleotide away. J is TRBJ2-1 and V is TRBV24-1, with 10 bases matching TRBD1. There are 16 residues in the CDR3. Germline CDR1 and CDR2: KGHDR and SFDVKD. CDR3 region: CSTSDPTGGRYNEQFF. As DNA, the CDR3 is TGTTCCACCAGTGACCCGACAGGGGGCCGATACAATGAGCAGTTCTTC.

This clonotype was counted ten times or more. The CDR3 sequence: CASSRLGAYGYTF. In DNA, the CDR3 is TGTGCCAGCAGCAGATTAGGGGCCTATGGCTACACCTTC. The rearrangement uses TRBV11-2 and TRBJ1-2, with D possibly TRBD1 on 5 matching bases. Germline CDR1 and CDR2: SGHAT and FQNNGV. The CDR3 has 13 amino acids. V dropped 5 bases and J dropped 4 bases, with 11 bases sitting between them.